This T cell receptor (beta chain) came from a study of blood T cell repertoires in COVID-19. Study-level background: Acute and convalescent COVID-19 specimens originated in the United States, Italy and Spain.

This clone has more than one count but fewer than ten. In the original workflow: Reference gene primer amplification gave estimated nucleated cell counts. The repertoire was sequenced with immunoSEQ multiplex PCR; TCRdb's copy has only in-frame clones and lacks some. That table is the source of V, J and clone size, and D and trimming were worked out from the DNA. The sample carries some 25,000 clones, 81% recorded once. Germline V CDR1 and CDR2: MNHEY, SVGEGT. Between the trimmed V and J ends, which lost 0 bases and 5 bases, there was a span of 13 bases. CDR3 length: 15 amino acids. The chain couples TRBV6-2 or TRBV6-3 to TRBJ1-2; no definite D call. This TCR came from a man aged 65 to 85 with acute or convalescent COVID-19. Sequencing was performed on peripheral blood. The CDR3 bases are TGTGCCAGCAGTTACTCGACCACACCGGGGTATGGCTACACCTTC. Translation: CASSYSTTPGYGYTF.